This T cell receptor (beta chain) was identified during a study of technical replicates of blood from a few donors. The length of the CDR3 is 16 residues. Trimming at V came to 3 bases and at J to 2 bases, leaving 7 bases not matched to a gene. Germline V CDR1 and CDR2: LGHNA, YNFKEQ. Assay used: immunoSEQ multiplex PCR; TCRdb lists only in-frame clones, some missing. The repertoire includes tens of thousands of clones, 90% to 95% of them detected once, and approximately 0.27% sits in the top ten. The source is a human donor in good health. The specimen was T cells isolated from PBMCs. This chain links TRBV4-2 with TRBJ2-3; 8 bases are shared with TRBD1. CDR3 protein: CASSQDRTGFTDTQYF. DNA of the CDR3: TGTGCCAGCAGCCAGGACCGGACAGGGTTCACAGATACGCAGTATTTT.